Detailed here is one T cell receptor (beta chain). Its antigen is currently unknown. The source of the sample is a study of CD8 T cells in ankylosing spondylitis. CDR3 length equals 12 residues. Germline V gives CDR1 SQVTM, CDR2 ANQGSEA. Deletions cut 8 bases from V and 8 bases from J, with 16 bases between. With molecular barcodes, quantitative 5'-RACE was used to make the TCR beta libraries. TCRdb used MiXCR to reprocess the 5' RACE reads, holding one entry per CDR3 protein. This sample carries nearly 250,000 distinct CDR3 sequences, roughly 32% of them seen once, and the ten largest clones take roughly 4.2%. Study results and limitations: Characteristic of ankylosing spondylitis blood, it appeared, was a TCR beta motif comprising roughly 8 highly homologous variants. Reports of some motif variants in reactive arthritis synovial fluid and blood predate this one.

The genes are TRBV29-1 and TRBJ2-1, with D perhaps matching TRBD1 (6 bases). What was sequenced was blood, either unsorted or a sorted T cell fraction (not recorded which). This sequence originates from a male donor with ankylosing spondylitis or in good health (not recorded which). CDR3 in amino acids: CSSTGFKHEQFF. Here the CDR3 DNA reads TGCAGCTCTACAGGGTTCAAGCATGAGCAGTTCTTC.